Sequencing of this TCR beta chain was carried out in a study of T cells in Graves' hyperthyroidism and ophthalmopathy. Pregnant or lactating patients were excluded, as were those with uncontrolled infection or other autoimmune disease. Blood sampling occurred at first hyperthyroidism diagnosis, ahead of any ophthalmopathy symptoms. Amplified TCR beta CDR3 regions came from RNA transcripts. An initial round of RT-PCR targeting the TCR CDR3 relied on the HTBI primer set. TCRdb recomputed calls from the multiplex PCR reads with MiXCR, one row per CDR3 protein. The top ten hold roughly 5.7% of the sample, which has some 600,000 distinct CDR3 sequences, over 11% seen once. For this clonotype: Its matching antigen is unknown.

The CDR3 is made up of 14 amino acids. V lost 6 bases, J lost 5 bases, and 9 bases stayed unmatched. Germline V CDR1 and CDR2: KGHSH, LQKENI. General study findings and limits: A model built on 13 V-J features separated ophthalmopathy from stable hyperthyroidism.

This chain connects TRBV18 to TRBJ2-7, with TRBD1 matching 8 bases. The source of this sequence is a woman in her twenties or thirties with Graves' hyperthyroidism that later progressed to Graves' ophthalmopathy. Sequences were obtained from blood. The CDR3, as DNA: TGTGCCAGCTCCCCCGCCTTGACAGGGGACGAGCAGTACTTC. Translating it yields CASSPALTGDEQYF.